This T cell receptor (beta chain) was sequenced for a study of response to subunit inactivated influenza vaccine. Study outcomes and limitations: The authors proposed limited new T cell recruitment per seasonal influenza vaccination.

The CDR3 length is 14 residues. J gave up 0 bases and V 5 bases, and 5 bases lay outside the gene matches. Germline lookup yields CDR1 DFQATT and CDR2 SNEGSKA (reference sequence). TCRdb re-called the RT-PCR reads with MiXCR, one entry per CDR3 protein. Among hundreds of thousands of distinct CDR3 sequences listed, approximately 14% were seen once. This clonotype is a singleton in its sample. Its target is not known. The specimen was PBMCs from blood, collected 12 days after vaccination. The sequence derives from a man aged 50 to 60 who received an inactivated influenza vaccine. The genes are TRBV20-1 and TRBJ2-3; 7 bases agree with TRBD2. CDR3 bases: TGCAGTGCTGTGCAAGCGGGGAGCACAGATACGCAGTATTTT. Translated, it gives CSAVQAGSTDTQYF.